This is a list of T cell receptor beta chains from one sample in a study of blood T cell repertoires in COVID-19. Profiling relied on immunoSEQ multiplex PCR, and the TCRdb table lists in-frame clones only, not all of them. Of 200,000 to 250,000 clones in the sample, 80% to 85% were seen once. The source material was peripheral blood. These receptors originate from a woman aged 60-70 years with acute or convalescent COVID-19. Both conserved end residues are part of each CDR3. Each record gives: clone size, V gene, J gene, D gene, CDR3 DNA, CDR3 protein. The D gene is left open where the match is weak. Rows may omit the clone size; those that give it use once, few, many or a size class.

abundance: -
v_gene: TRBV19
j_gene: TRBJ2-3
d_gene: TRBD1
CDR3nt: TGTGCCAGTAGTATAGGGGAGCGAGGACAGGGGTCGGTGAGTCGCACAGATACGCAGTATTTT
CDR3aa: CASSIGERGQGSVSRTDTQYF

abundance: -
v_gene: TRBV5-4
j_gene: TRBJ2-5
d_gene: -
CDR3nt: TGTGCCAGCAGCCTCGGACAACAAGAGACCCAGTACTTC
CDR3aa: CASSLGQQETQYF

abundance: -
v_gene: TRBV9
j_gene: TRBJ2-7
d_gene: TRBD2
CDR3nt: TGTGCCAGCAGCCCCCTAGGGGCGGGGGACTACGAGCAGTACTTC
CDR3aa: CASSPLGAGDYEQYF

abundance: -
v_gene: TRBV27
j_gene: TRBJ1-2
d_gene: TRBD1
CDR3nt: TGTGCCAGCGGGCCGGGGACAGGGGGCGCGGGGAACTATGGCTACACCTTC
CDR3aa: CASGPGTGGAGNYGYTF

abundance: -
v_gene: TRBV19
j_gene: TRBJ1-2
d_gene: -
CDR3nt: TGTGCCAGTTCGCTCTGGCGGTCGGGATGGCGTGGCTACACCTTC
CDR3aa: CASSLWRSGWRGYTF

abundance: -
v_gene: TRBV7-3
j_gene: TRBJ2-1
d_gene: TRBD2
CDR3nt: TGTGCCAGCAGCCTGAGCGGGGGTAACAACAATGAGCAGTTCTTC
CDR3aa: CASSLSGGNNNEQFF

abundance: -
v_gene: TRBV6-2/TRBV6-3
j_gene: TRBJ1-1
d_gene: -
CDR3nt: TGTGCCAGCAGTTACCCCGGGAACACTGAAGCTTTCTTT
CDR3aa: CASSYPGNTEAFF

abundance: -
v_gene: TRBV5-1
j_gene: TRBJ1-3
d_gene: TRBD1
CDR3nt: TGCGCCAGCAGACTAGGGACAGCCTCTGGAAACACCATATATTTT
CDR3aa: CASRLGTASGNTIYF

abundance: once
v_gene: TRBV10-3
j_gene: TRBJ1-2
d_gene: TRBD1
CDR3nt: TGTGCCATCAGGGGGACAGGGATGGACTATGGCTACACCTTC
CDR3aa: CAIRGTGMDYGYTF

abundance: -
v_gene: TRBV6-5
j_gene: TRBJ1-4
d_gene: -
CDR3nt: TGTGCCAGCAGGGGCACATGGAGGAAGGAAAAACTGTTTTTT
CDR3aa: CASRGTWRKEKLFF

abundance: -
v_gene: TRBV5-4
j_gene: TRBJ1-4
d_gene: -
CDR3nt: TGTGCCAGCAGCCCAGACCATACCCGCGGAGAAAAACTGTTTTTT
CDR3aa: CASSPDHTRGEKLFF

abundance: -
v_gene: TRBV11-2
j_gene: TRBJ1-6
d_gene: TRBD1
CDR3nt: TGTGCCAGCAGCTCCGATTCCGGGACAGGCTGGTCACCCCTCCACTTT
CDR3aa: CASSSDSGTGWSPLHF

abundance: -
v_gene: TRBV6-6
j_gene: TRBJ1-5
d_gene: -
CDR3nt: TGTGCCAGCAGTTACTCGGGGGGGAACAGCAATCAGCCCCAGCATTTT
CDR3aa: CASSYSGGNSNQPQHF

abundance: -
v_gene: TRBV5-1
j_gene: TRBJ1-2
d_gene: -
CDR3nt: TGCGCCAGCTTCAATACAGGGAGCTATGGCTACACCTTC
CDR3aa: CASFNTGSYGYTF

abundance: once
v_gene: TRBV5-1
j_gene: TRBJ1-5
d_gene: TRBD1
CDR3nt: TGCGCCAGCAGCTTCACAGGGGGAGAGAATCAGCCCCAGCATTTT
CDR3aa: CASSFTGGENQPQHF

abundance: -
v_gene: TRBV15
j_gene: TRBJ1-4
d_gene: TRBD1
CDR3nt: TGTGCCACCAGCTCCAGGGGGAAGGGTGAAAAACTGTTTTTT
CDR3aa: CATSSRGKGEKLFF

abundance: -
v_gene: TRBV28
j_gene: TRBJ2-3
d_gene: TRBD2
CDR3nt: TGTGCCAGCAGTGATCCTAGCGGGGGGCACACAGATACGCAGTATTTT
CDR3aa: CASSDPSGGHTDTQYF

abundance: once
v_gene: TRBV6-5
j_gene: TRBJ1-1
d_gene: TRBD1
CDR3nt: TGTGCCAGCAGGGACAGGGCGAACACTGAAGCTTTCTTT
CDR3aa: CASRDRANTEAFF

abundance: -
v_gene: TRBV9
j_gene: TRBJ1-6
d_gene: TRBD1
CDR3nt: TGTGCCAGCAGCGGGACAGGGGTCTCACCCCTCCACTTT
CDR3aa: CASSGTGVSPLHF

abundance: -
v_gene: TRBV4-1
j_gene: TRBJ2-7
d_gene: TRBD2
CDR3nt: TGCGCCAGCAGCCAAGATCTCGTACTAGCGGGGGGGGAACACGAGCAGTACTTC
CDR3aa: CASSQDLVLAGGEHEQYF

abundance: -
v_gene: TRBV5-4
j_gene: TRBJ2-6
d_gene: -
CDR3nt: TGTGCCAGCAGCAGTACAGCTTCTGGGGCCAACGTCCTGACTTTC
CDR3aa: CASSSTASGANVLTF

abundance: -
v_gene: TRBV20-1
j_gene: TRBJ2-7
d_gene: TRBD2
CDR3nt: TGCAGTGCTAGTCGGGGGGGAACCTACGAGCAGTACTTC
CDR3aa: CSASRGGTYEQYF